This T cell receptor (beta chain) was sequenced in a study of spatial heterogeneity in lung cancer. Trimming left V 2 bases short and J 4 bases short, with 14 bases between. This CDR3 spans 15 amino acids. Germline V gene sequence: CDR1 MNHEY, CDR2 SVGAGI. The time point: sample taken at primary tumor resection. Tumor, nontumor lung or frozen PBMC supplied whole RNA, sequenced without sorting. General study results and limits: Within tumors, counts of expanded alpha and beta TCRs tracked tumor mutation counts.

Using its own MiXCR run on the 5' RACE reads, TCRdb lists one record per CDR3 protein. This sample carries 15,000 to 20,000 distinct CDR3 sequences, 5.5% to 6.5% of them seen once, and the ten largest clones take about 4%. This clonotype is categorized as medium-sized. The target antigen is unknown. The starting material was lung tumor tissue, obtained at surgery. This receptor was identified in a female donor with early-stage non-small cell lung cancer. The chain couples TRBV6-5 to TRBJ1-1; weak D call: TRBD1 (5 bases). The CDR3 is CASSYGSRESTEAFF. CDR3 in DNA: TGTGCCAGCAGTTACGGGAGCAGGGAGTCCACTGAAGCTTTCTTT.